This T cell receptor beta chain was recovered during a study of T cells in Graves' hyperthyroidism and ophthalmopathy. Study-level findings and limits: Appearing also in blood were most of the thyroid clonotypes expanded above 0.001.

CDR3 length: 12 residues. Looked up from germline, CDR1 is GTSNPN and CDR2 is SVGIG (reference sequence). The trim removed 5 bases at V and 4 bases at J, leaving 3 bases unmatched. This clonotype was counted many times. Its antigen is unknown. Under 3 months was the duration of disease in ophthalmopathy patients, who also had a Clinical Activity Score of at least 3 and a NOSPECS grade of at least 4. RNA transcripts yielded amplified TCR beta CDR3 regions. Using the HTBI primer set, a first-round RT-PCR was run on the TCR CDR3. TCRdb used MiXCR to reprocess the multiplex PCR reads, holding one entry per CDR3 protein. This table has more than 500,000 distinct CDR3 sequences, about 16% appearing once.

V gene TRBV30 combines with J gene TRBJ1-1, with 8 positions matching TRBD1. The sequenced material came from blood. The TCR comes from a woman aged 30 to 39 with Graves' ophthalmopathy. The CDR3 coding sequence is TGTGCCTGGGAACAGGGGGGCACTGAAGCTTTCTTT. Protein: CAWEQGGTEAFF. The full variable domain, completed using reference TRBV30 and TRBJ1-1, is SQTIHQWPATLVQPVGSPLSLECTVEGTSNPNLYWYRQAAGRGLQLLFYSVGIGQISSEVPQNLSASRPQDRQFILSSKKLLLSDSGFYLCAWEQGGTEAFFGQGTRLTVV.